The rows below give T cell receptor beta chains drawn from one sample of a study of blood T cells in healthy people across ages. TCRdb reprocessed the 5' RACE reads via MiXCR and lists one record per CDR3 protein. The sample carries 1.5 million to 2 million distinct CDR3 sequences, about 31% recorded once. The sample was blood. The receptors stem from a woman aged 30 to 39 in good health. Both conserved end residues are part of each CDR3. D genes are given only for firm matches. Clone size is shown for a subset of rows, as once, few, many or a class of expanded clone.

NA	TRBD2	TRBJ2-3	TRBV9	CASSSETSGGWTDTQYF	TGTGCCAGCAGCTCAGAAACTAGCGGGGGTTGGACAGATACGCAGTATTTT
NA	NA	TRBJ1-6	TRBV4-1	CASSQLTEANSPLHF	TGCGCCAGCAGCCAACTGACAGAAGCTAATTCACCCCTCCACTTT
few	NA	TRBJ2-5	TRBV4-1	CASSQSLTDQETQYF	TGCGCCAGCAGCCAGTCACTGACAGACCAAGAGACCCAGTACTTC
few	NA	TRBJ2-1	TRBV4-1	CASSQTGVTGNEQFF	TGCGCCAGCAGCCAAACTGGAGTTACGGGAAATGAGCAGTTCTTC
NA	NA	TRBJ2-7	TRBV10-3	CAIKPGEFSYEQYF	TGTGCCATCAAGCCGGGGGAGTTTTCCTACGAGCAGTACTTC
NA	NA	TRBJ1-1	TRBV9	CASSPRITGFGTEAFF	TGTGCCAGCAGCCCCCGGATTACAGGGTTCGGCACTGAAGCTTTCTTT
NA	NA	TRBJ2-1	TRBV29-1	CSVDWRYNEQFF	TGCAGCGTTGATTGGAGGTACAATGAGCAGTTCTTC
once	NA	TRBJ2-1	TRBV4-2	CASSQGLGPARGNEQFF	TGTGCCAGCAGCCAAGGGTTGGGACCGGCGAGAGGGAATGAGCAGTTCTTC
NA	TRBD1	TRBJ1-1	TRBV5-1	CASSGRQGAWTEAFF	TGCGCCAGCAGCGGGAGACAGGGCGCGTGGACTGAAGCTTTCTTT
NA	NA	TRBJ2-3	TRBV13	CASGVYGASTDTQYF	TGTGCCAGCGGAGTTTACGGAGCCTCAACAGATACGCAGTATTTT
NA	TRBD1	TRBJ2-5	TRBV7-6	CASRQGAGETQYF	TGTGCCAGCAGACAGGGGGCTGGAGAGACCCAGTACTTC
many	NA	TRBJ1-1	TRBV2	CASSIDSQAFF	TGTGCCAGCAGCATAGACAGTCAAGCTTTCTTT
NA	NA	TRBJ2-3	TRBV7-3	CASSLSYGADTQYF	TGTGCCAGCAGCTTATCATATGGGGCAGATACGCAGTATTTT
NA	TRBD2	TRBJ2-1	TRBV20-1	CSAKEPGLAGGPVEQFF	TGCAGTGCTAAAGAGCCGGGACTAGCGGGAGGGCCAGTTGAGCAGTTCTTC
few	NA	TRBJ1-6	TRBV5-6	CASSAGTGRPLHF	TGTGCCAGCAGCGCGGGGACGGGAAGGCCCCTCCACTTT
NA	TRBD2	TRBJ2-2	TRBV30	CASTGLAGGGELFF	TGTGCCTCTACCGGACTAGCGGGAGGCGGGGAGCTGTTTTTT
NA	NA	TRBJ2-7	TRBV20-1	CSASGARDYEQYF	TGCAGTGCTTCGGGGGCCCGCGATTACGAGCAGTACTTC
few	NA	TRBJ2-3	TRBV7-2	CAQEGGGTDTQYF	TGTGCCCAGGAAGGGGGGGGCACAGATACGCAGTATTTT
few	NA	TRBJ1-1	TRBV11-2	CASTPDRLATEAFF	TGTGCCAGCACCCCGGACCGCTTGGCCACTGAAGCTTTCTTT
NA	NA	TRBJ1-2	TRBV2	CASRGTLLGYTF	TGTGCCAGCAGGGGGACCCTCCTTGGCTACACCTTC
NA	NA	TRBJ2-1	TRBV7-3	CASSLTGGSNEQFF	TGTGCCAGCAGCTTGACAGGCGGATCCAATGAGCAGTTCTTC
NA	NA	TRBJ2-7	TRBV27	CASSFKDPGQYEQYF	TGTGCCAGCAGTTTTAAGGACCCTGGGCAGTACGAGCAGTACTTC
NA	NA	TRBJ2-1	TRBV6-1	CASSPGLTYEQFF	TGTGCCAGCAGCCCTGGACTTACCTATGAGCAGTTCTTC
NA	TRBD2	TRBJ2-5	TRBV5-6	CASSFNSGGQETQYF	TGTGCCAGCAGCTTCAACAGCGGGGGCCAAGAGACCCAGTACTTC
few	NA	TRBJ1-4	TRBV18	CACHSGRDGEKLFF	TGTGCCTGTCACTCCGGCAGGGATGGTGAAAAACTGTTTTTT
few	NA	TRBJ1-1	TRBV18	CASSPREDGEAFF	TGTGCCAGCTCACCACGAGAGGATGGTGAAGCTTTCTTT
NA	TRBD2	TRBJ2-3	TRBV20-1	CSASRRLAGDVSQYF	TGCAGTGCTAGCCGCCGACTAGCGGGAGACGTTTCGCAGTATTTT
NA	NA	TRBJ2-7	TRBV4-1	CASSLRRGPYEQYF	TGCGCCAGCAGCCTGCGGCGGGGACCCTACGAGCAGTACTTC
few	NA	TRBJ2-3	TRBV7-9	CASSPSQDTQYF	TGTGCCAGCAGCCCCTCGCAGGATACGCAGTATTTT
NA	TRBD2	TRBJ2-1	TRBV6-5	CAGSASGGPNEQFF	TGTGCCGGCTCGGCTAGCGGGGGGCCAAATGAGCAGTTCTTC
NA	TRBD2	TRBJ2-1	TRBV6-2/TRBV6-3	CASRPAGGQIHEQFF	TGTGCCAGCAGGCCCGCGGGGGGGCAAATCCATGAGCAGTTCTTC
many	NA	TRBJ1-2	TRBV12-3/TRBV12-4	CASSQGGGSGYTF	TGTGCCAGCAGCCAAGGGGGGGGAAGTGGCTACACCTTC
few	NA	TRBJ1-2	TRBV5-1	CASSLAPGHYGYTF	TGCGCCAGCAGCTTGGCCCCAGGCCACTATGGCTACACCTTC
few	TRBD1	TRBJ1-1	TRBV20-1	CSAREPRTGATEAFF	TGCAGTGCTAGAGAACCAAGGACAGGGGCTACTGAAGCTTTCTTT
few	NA	TRBJ2-1	TRBV3-1	CASSPEAGSYNEQFF	TGTGCCAGCAGCCCCGAGGCGGGGTCCTACAATGAGCAGTTCTTC
few	TRBD2	TRBJ2-3	TRBV5-1	CASSLYLAGERDTQYF	TGCGCCAGCAGCTTGTATCTAGCGGGAGAGAGAGATACGCAGTATTTT
few	NA	TRBJ2-2	TRBV6-5	CASSYLGGTGELFF	TGTGCCAGCAGTTACCTGGGGGGCACCGGGGAGCTGTTTTTT
few	NA	TRBJ1-1	TRBV15	CATSRRPVNTEAFF	TGTGCCACCAGCAGGAGGCCGGTGAACACTGAAGCTTTCTTT
many	TRBD1	TRBJ1-2	TRBV4-1	CASSQGQGFYGYTF	TGCGCCAGCAGCCAAGGACAGGGTTTCTATGGCTACACCTTC
NA	NA	TRBJ1-2	TRBV6-1	CASFYYGYTF	TGTGCCAGCTTCTACTATGGCTACACCTTC
NA	NA	TRBJ2-7	TRBV5-1	CASSLETLGGGEQYF	TGCGCCAGCAGCTTGGAGACATTAGGAGGTGGCGAGCAGTACTTC
NA	NA	TRBJ2-5	TRBV4-1	CASSQDRVEETQYF	TGCGCCAGCAGCCAAGACAGGGTGGAGGAGACCCAGTACTTC
NA	TRBD2	TRBJ2-7	TRBV27	CVSRNGEGEQYF	TGTGTTAGCAGGAACGGGGAGGGCGAGCAGTACTTC
NA	NA	TRBJ2-5	TRBV6-6	CASSFLAPGETQYF	TGTGCCAGCAGTTTTTTGGCGCCAGGGGAGACCCAGTACTTC
many	TRBD2	TRBJ2-7	TRBV20-1	CSATSGSTYEQYF	TGCAGTGCTACTAGCGGGAGCACCTACGAGCAGTACTTC
few	NA	TRBJ2-3	TRBV9	CASSVVGGFTDTQYF	TGTGCCAGCAGCGTAGTTGGGGGTTTCACAGATACGCAGTATTTT
few	NA	TRBJ1-1	TRBV29-1	CSVRGGYSITGEAFF	TGCAGCGTGAGGGGTGGGTATTCGATAACTGGTGAAGCTTTCTTT
few	NA	TRBJ1-5	TRBV7-9	CASSFSRGDNQPQHF	TGTGCCAGCAGCTTCTCCAGGGGAGACAATCAGCCCCAGCATTTT
NA	NA	TRBJ2-3	TRBV5-1	CASSLAGSASRDTQYF	TGCGCCAGCAGCTTGGCCGGAAGTGCCAGTAGGGATACGCAGTATTTT
few	NA	TRBJ2-2	TRBV20-1	CSAPSGELFF	TGCAGTGCACCCTCCGGGGAGCTGTTTTTT
NA	NA	TRBJ1-6	TRBV28	CASSLKRRYNSPLHF	TGTGCCAGCAGTTTAAAGAGGAGGTATAATTCACCCCTCCACTTT
NA	NA	TRBJ1-2	TRBV12-3/TRBV12-4	CASSGANRWVSVYGYTF	TGTGCCAGCAGTGGAGCAAACCGGTGGGTTTCAGTGTATGGCTACACCTTC
NA	NA	TRBJ1-2	TRBV29-1	CSVGGSGGYTF	TGCAGCGTGGGGGGCAGTGGCGGCTACACCTTC
NA	NA	TRBJ2-7	TRBV28	CASSFQGRHEQYF	TGTGCCAGCAGTTTTCAGGGGAGGCACGAGCAGTACTTC
NA	TRBD2	TRBJ2-1	TRBV14	CASSLVLAAHNEQFF	TGTGCCAGCAGCCTGGTCCTAGCGGCCCACAATGAGCAGTTCTTC
NA	NA	TRBJ1-2	TRBV6-6	CASRLTANYGYTF	TGTGCCAGCCGGTTAACTGCTAACTATGGCTACACCTTC
once	TRBD2	TRBJ2-3	TRBV18	CASSPVLAGGPDTQYF	TGTGCCAGCTCACCCGTACTAGCGGGAGGGCCAGATACGCAGTATTTT
NA	NA	TRBJ2-1	TRBV9	CASSVVVSYNEQFF	TGTGCCAGCAGCGTAGTGGTATCCTACAATGAGCAGTTCTTC